This TCR beta chain was sequenced for a study of post-analysis software for immune sequencing data. The ends were cut back, 3 bases at V and 1 base at J, with 12 bases in the middle. Germline CDR1 SGHVS, CDR2 FQNEAQ. The CDR3 covers 15 residues. Every TCR beta cDNA library bore unique molecular identifiers. Each CDR3 protein is one row after TCRdb ran MiXCR on the PCR reads. The sample includes about 540,000 distinct CDR3 sequences, roughly 34% of them seen just once. The table lists this clonotype with a few counts. The target antigen is unknown. Whole-study findings and limits: Patients with multiple sclerosis recorded significantly lower normalized Chao1 diversity than controls, the study found. With TRBV5-6, TRBV5-1 and TRBV20-1 included, about five TRBV segments were more frequent in patients than in controls.

The chain links TRBV7-8 to TRBJ1-1; TRBD1 is a possible D gene (6 bases). Sequencing was performed on blood. The clonotype comes from a girl younger than 18 with multiple sclerosis. The CDR3 sequence is CASSFTQGKNTEAFF. DNA for the CDR3: TGTGCCAGCAGCTTCACCCAGGGGAAGAACACTGAAGCTTTCTTT. Full variable domain (missing parts from reference TRBV7-8 and TRBJ1-1): GAGVSQSPRYKVAKRGQDVALRCDPISGHVSLFWYQQALGQGPEFLTYFQNEAQLDKSGLPSDRFFAERPEGSVSTLKIQRTQQEDSAVYLCASSFTQGKNTEAFFGQGTRLTVV.